A single sample is the source of the 31 T cell receptor beta chains below, sequenced in a study of blood T cell repertoires in COVID-19. Using immunoSEQ multiplex PCR, the repertoire was profiled, and TCRdb retains in-frame clones only, with some absent. The sample has around 300,000 clones, approximately 83% seen once. The sequenced sample consisted of peripheral blood. These receptors originate from a woman in her fifties or sixties who had recovered from COVID-19.

V usage is TRBV7-2 and J usage is TRBJ2-7; possibly TRBD1 for D (5 bases). CDR1 is SGHTA and CDR2 is FQGNSA in the germline V gene. The CDR3 is 15 amino acids. V was clipped by 6 bases and J by 1 base, with 16 bases between them. CDR3 loop: CASRFFGAFSYEQYF. The CDR3, as DNA: TGTGCCAGCAGGTTCTTTGGGGCCTTTTCCTACGAGCAGTACTTC.

The chain uses TRBV19 and TRBJ1-5; D remains unclear. The CDR3 loop spans 15 amino acids. The ends were cut back, 6 bases at V and 2 bases at J, with 14 bases in the middle. Germline lookup yields CDR1 LNHDA and CDR2 SQIVND (reference sequence). The CDR3 DNA reads TGTGCCAGTAGACAACTATTGGGTGGCAATCAGCCCCAGCATTTT. Its translation: CASRQLLGGNQPQHF.

This clone was counted a single time. V gene TRBV19 combines with J gene TRBJ1-1, with D perhaps matching TRBD1 (6 bases). The germline V gene encodes CDR1 LNHDA and CDR2 SQIVND (reference sequence). The V and J ends lost 5 bases and 2 bases respectively, with 12 bases between them. The CDR3 sequence is 14 residues long. The CDR3 is CASSRTDTNTEAFF. For the CDR3, the DNA is TGTGCCAGTAGTCGGACAGACACCAACACTGAAGCTTTCTTT.

This CDR3 is CASSFPDRVGSPLHF. The CDR3 DNA is TGTGCCAGCAGTTTCCCGGACAGGGTGGGGTCACCCCTCCACTTT. The rearrangement uses TRBV6-6 and TRBJ1-6, with TRBD1 identical over 8 bases. This CDR3 contains 15 residues. The germline V gene has CDR1 MNHNY and CDR2 SVGAGI (reference sequence). V lost 4 bases, J lost 10 bases, and 9 bases stayed unmatched.

This sequence joins TRBV9 and TRBJ2-5, with TRBD2 matching 8 bases. The CDR3 runs to 16 residues. CDR1 is SGDLS, CDR2 YYNGEE, per germline. After removal of 3 bases from V and 3 bases from J, the junction contained 10 bases not matched to a gene. DNA for the CDR3: TGTGCCAGCAGCGCCGGGGGGGGCAGCATAAAAGAGACCCAGTACTTC. It encodes CASSAGGGSIKETQYF.

V is TRBV11-3 and J is TRBJ2-3, with D hard to call. Germline loops: CDR1 SGHNT, CDR2 YENEEA. V was pared by 1 base and J by 2 bases, with 10 bases between. CDR3 size: 15 residues. CDR3 DNA: TGTGCCAGCAGCTTAGGGGCAGGTCACACAGATACGCAGTATTTT. This encodes CASSLGAGHTDTQYF.

The chain has TRBV3-1 (or the pseudogene TRBV3-2) and TRBJ2-7; D might be TRBD2 (6 bases). Looked up from germline, CDR1 is LGHDT and CDR2 is YNNKEL (reference sequence). Trimming left V 2 bases short and J 4 bases short, with 12 bases between. This CDR3 is 14 amino acids long. The CDR3 sequence is CASSQSGDGYEQYF. CDR3 bases: TGTGCCAGCAGCCAATCGGGGGACGGATACGAGCAGTACTTC.

This clone was observed a single time. The gene calls are TRBV6-5 and TRBJ1-5, with D uncertain. Trimming stripped 7 bases from V and 4 bases from J, with 11 bases between. The V gene's germline CDR1 is MNHEY and CDR2 SVGAGI. This CDR3 has 13 residues. For the CDR3, the DNA is TGTGCCAGCACCCAACAGTGGAATCAGCCCCAGCATTTT. It yields the protein CASTQQWNQPQHF.

The chain is built from TRBV7-3 and TRBJ2-5, with 7 bases aligning to TRBD2. CDR3 length equals 13 residues. CDR1 SGHTA and CDR2 FQGTGA come from the germline V gene. V trimming: 3 bases; J trimming: 4 bases; junction bases outside the gene matches: 2. For the CDR3, the DNA is TGTGCCAGCAGCTTTGGCGGGGGAGAGACCCAGTACTTC. Amino acids: CASSFGGGETQYF.

In its sample, this clone was seen once. J is TRBJ2-7 and V is TRBV15, with TRBD1 as a possible D gene (6 bases). V lost 1 base and J 7 bases, leaving 11 bases between the germline ends. Germline loops: CDR1 LNHNV, CDR2 YYDKDF (reference sequence). The CDR3 has 13 amino acids. The CDR3 region is CATSRGQVREQYF. Written as DNA, the CDR3 is TGTGCCACCAGCAGAGGACAGGTCAGGGAGCAGTACTTC. Full variable domain (outside the CDR3, taken from reference TRBV15 and TRBJ2-7): DAMVIQNPRYQVTQFGKPVTLSCSQTLNHNVMYWYQQKSSQAPKLLFHYYDKDFNNEADTPDNFQSRRPNTSFCFLDIRSPGLGDTAMYLCATSRGQVREQYFGPGTRLTVT.

CDR3 DNA sequence: TGTGCCAGCAGTGAAGGTCCGCAGGGGTTGGACTACGAGCAGTACTTC. Translated, it gives CASSEGPQGLDYEQYF. This chain connects TRBV2 to TRBJ2-7; D possibly corresponds to TRBD1 (6 bases). Trimming left V 1 base short and J 3 bases short, with 16 bases between. This CDR3 is 16 amino acids long. The V gene's germline CDR1 is SNHLY and CDR2 FYNNEI.

J is TRBJ2-7 and V is TRBV4-3, with 12 bases that match TRBD2. The germline V gene has CDR1 LGHNA and CDR2 YSLEER. The CDR3 contains 16 residues. V gave up 0 bases and J gave up 3 bases; unmatched junction bases: 3. The CDR3 is CASSQERTSGIYEQYF. DNA for the CDR3: TGCGCCAGCAGCCAAGAGAGGACTAGCGGGATCTACGAGCAGTACTTC.

This clone was observed a single time. This sequence joins TRBV19 and TRBJ2-3; TRBD2 aligns across 8 bases. The CDR3 spans 14 residues. Looked up from germline, CDR1 is LNHDA and CDR2 is SQIVND (reference sequence). The CDR3 protein is CSSASGGRIDTQYF. DNA for the CDR3: TGTTCGAGCGCCTCGGGCGGGAGGATAGATACGCAGTATTTT.

The chain couples TRBV5-6 to TRBJ2-1; possible D gene TRBD2, 5 bases. There are 12 residues in the CDR3. V was shortened by 4 bases and J by 9 bases, with 11 bases between the two germline ends. Germline loops: CDR1 SGHDT, CDR2 YYEEEE. The CDR3 region has the DNA TGTGCCAGCAGCCATGGAGGTGGTGAGCAGTTCTTC. The encoded protein is CASSHGGGEQFF.

There are a few counts of this clone. The chain has TRBV4-3 and TRBJ2-1, with TRBD2 matching over 9 bases. Per germline, CDR1 LGHNA and CDR2 YSLEER. Losses at the gene ends were 0 bases for V and 6 bases for J; bases not matched to a gene: 6. This CDR3 is built from 16 residues. The CDR3 DNA sequence: TGCGCCAGCAGCCAAGATCCAAGCGGGAGGCTCAATGAGCAGTTCTTC. Translating gives CASSQDPSGRLNEQFF.

The CDR3 loop reads CASSVAGQGETQYF. The DNA for the CDR3 is TGTGCCAGCAGTGTAGCAGGGCAAGGAGAGACCCAGTACTTC. The chain joins TRBV25-1 to TRBJ2-5; the D gene is possibly TRBD1 (5 bases). V shed 4 bases and J shed 4 bases, with 13 bases lying between them. CDR1 is MGHDK and CDR2 is SYGVNS in the germline V gene. The CDR3 is 14 amino acids.

The chain joins TRBV7-3 to TRBJ2-1; 14 positions agree with TRBD2. The V gene's germline CDR1 is SGHTA and CDR2 FQGTGA. This CDR3 is built from 18 residues. V shed 5 bases, J shed 0 bases, and the junction held 6 bases outside the gene matches. This CDR3 reads CASSPQGTSGSSYNEQFF. CDR3 sequence (DNA): TGTGCCAGCAGCCCCCAGGGGACTAGCGGGAGCTCCTACAATGAGCAGTTCTTC.

The J gene is TRBJ2-7, the V gene TRBV6-5, with 9 bases that match TRBD1. Trimming took 7 bases from V and 1 from J; bases not matched to a gene: 5. Germline values: CDR1 MNHEY, CDR2 SVGAGI. This CDR3 is built from 14 residues. CDR3: CASKGQGDSYEQYF. In nucleotides, the CDR3 is TGTGCCAGCAAGGGACAGGGCGATTCCTACGAGCAGTACTTC.

This chain uses TRBV6-5 with TRBJ2-7; 7 bases are shared with TRBD2. The germline CDR1 and CDR2 sequences are MNHEY and SVGAGI. The CDR3 contains 14 residues. Germline trimming cut 0 bases from V and 6 bases from J; bases unmatched to any gene: 5. The CDR3 coding sequence is TGTGCCAGCAGTTACTCTGTTTGGGAGGGCGAGCAGTACTTC. This translates into CASSYSVWEGEQYF.

The V gene is TRBV7-9, the J gene TRBJ2-7; 10 nucleotides match TRBD1. Germline assignment: CDR1 SEHNR and CDR2 FQNEAQ (reference sequence). There are 15 residues in the CDR3. With V trimmed by 5 bases and J by 2 bases, 6 bases remained unmatched. CDR3 protein: CASSQGQGITYEQYF. DNA of the CDR3: TGTGCCAGCAGCCAGGGACAGGGGATTACCTACGAGCAGTACTTC.

The gene calls are TRBV9 and TRBJ2-7; 7 bases map to TRBD2. The J segment lost 5 bases and the V segment lost 0 bases, leaving 5 bases of the junction unmatched. Germline-derived CDR1 and CDR2 are SGDLS and YYNGEE. The CDR3 is 14 amino acids. CDR3 bases: TGTGCCAGCAGCGTAGGCGGGAGTTTCCACGAGCAGTACTTC. Encoded protein: CASSVGGSFHEQYF.

The chain carries TRBV28 and TRBJ2-7, with 12 bases that match TRBD1. After removal of 5 bases from V and 5 bases from J, the junction contained 7 bases not matched to a gene. The CDR3 consists of 15 residues. Germline V lookup: CDR1 MDHEN, CDR2 SYDVKM. For the CDR3, the DNA is TGTGCCAGCAGTCCCCCGGGACAGGGGGCCGACGAGCAGTACTTC. Translation: CASSPPGQGADEQYF.

In this sample, this clone turned up once. The V gene is TRBV21-1, the J gene TRBJ1-1; TRBD1, the table's D call, was not compared with the DNA. TRBV21-1 is shown as a pseudogene. The CDR3 covers 18 residues. This CDR3 is CASSNLWDRDNGGTEAFF. The CDR3 DNA follows: TGTGCCAGCAGCAACCTCTGGGACAGGGATAACGGCGGCACTGAAGCTTTCTTT.

CDR3 sequence: CASSPMDRLDGYTF. CDR3 DNA sequence: TGTGCCAGTAGTCCCATGGACAGGCTGGATGGCTACACCTTC. The chain couples TRBV19 to TRBJ1-2, with 7 bases fitting TRBD1. Germline lookup yields CDR1 LNHDA and CDR2 SQIVND (reference sequence). The V gene end was trimmed by 5 bases and the J gene end by 6 bases; junction bases not matched to a gene: 9. The CDR3 runs to 14 residues.

The CDR3 region is CASSLARVSYEQYF. The CDR3 region has the DNA TGTGCCAGCAGTTTAGCCAGGGTCTCCTACGAGCAGTACTTC. This chain links TRBV27 with TRBJ2-7; a possible D gene is TRBD1 (5 bases). The CDR3 totals 14 residues. In germline, CDR1 is MNHEY, CDR2 SMNVEV (reference sequence). V dropped 2 bases and J dropped 0 bases, with 8 bases sitting between them.

The CDR3 bases are TGCAGCGTTGTTTGGCTTGCAGGGTGGGAGACCCAGTACTTC. Amino acid sequence: CSVVWLAGWETQYF. The chain carries TRBV29-1 and TRBJ2-5; tentative D call: TRBD1 (5 bases). V was pared by 4 bases and J by 5 bases, with 17 bases between. Germline V gene lookup returns CDR1 SQVTM and CDR2 ANQGSEA. This CDR3 is 14 amino acids long.

The rearrangement links TRBV21-1 to TRBJ2-7; the DNA was not compared with TRBD1, the D call given in the table. TRBV21-1 is labeled a pseudogene. The length of the CDR3 is 17 residues. Here the CDR3 DNA reads TGTGCCAGCAGCACAAAGACTCCGGGACAACAATCCTACGAGCAGTACTTC. Translating gives CASSTKTPGQQSYEQYF.

This rearrangement joins TRBV19 to TRBJ1-6, with TRBD1 matching over 8 bases. The CDR3 has 15 amino acids. CDR1 is LNHDA and CDR2 is SQIVND in the germline V gene (reference sequence). The V gene end was trimmed by 6 bases and the J gene end by 7 bases; junction bases not matched to a gene: 8. CDR3 coding DNA: TGTGCCAGTAGCAGCCAGGGACAGGAAAATTCACCCCTCCACTTT. Encoded protein: CASSSQGQENSPLHF.

This chain links TRBV13 with TRBJ2-1, with 9 bases aligning to TRBD2. V was clipped by 1 base and J by 5 bases; unmatched bases: 3. The germline V gene encodes CDR1 PRHDT and CDR2 FYEKMQ (reference sequence). The CDR3 loop spans 15 amino acids. This CDR3 reads CASSLELAGDNEQFF. CDR3 in DNA: TGTGCCAGCAGCTTAGAACTAGCGGGTGACAATGAGCAGTTCTTC. The entire variable domain, with the rest obtained from reference TRBV13 and TRBJ2-1, is as follows: AAGVIQSPRHLIKEKRETATLKCYPIPRHDTVYWYQQGPGQDPQFLISFYEKMQSDKGSIPDRFSAQQFSDYHSELNMSSLELGDSALYFCASSLELAGDNEQFFGPGTRLTVL.

The chain has TRBV28 and TRBJ2-7, with TRBD1 matching 7 bases. Trimming cost V 7 bases and J 9 bases; bases outside gene matches: 15. Germline V gives CDR1 MDHEN, CDR2 SYDVKM. The length of the CDR3 is 14 residues. CDR3 sequence reads: CASNPGTVLIGQYF. The DNA of the CDR3 is TGTGCCAGCAACCCGGGGACAGTACTGATCGGGCAGTACTTC.

This clone appeared a few times. The chain recombines TRBV12-3 or TRBV12-4 with TRBJ2-1; 8 nucleotides agree with TRBD1. Unmatched junction bases numbered 4, after V lost 4 bases and J lost 8 bases. The CDR3 spans 13 residues. The CDR3 reads CASSWLQGDEQFF. In DNA form, the CDR3 reads TGTGCCAGCAGTTGGTTACAGGGGGATGAGCAGTTCTTC.